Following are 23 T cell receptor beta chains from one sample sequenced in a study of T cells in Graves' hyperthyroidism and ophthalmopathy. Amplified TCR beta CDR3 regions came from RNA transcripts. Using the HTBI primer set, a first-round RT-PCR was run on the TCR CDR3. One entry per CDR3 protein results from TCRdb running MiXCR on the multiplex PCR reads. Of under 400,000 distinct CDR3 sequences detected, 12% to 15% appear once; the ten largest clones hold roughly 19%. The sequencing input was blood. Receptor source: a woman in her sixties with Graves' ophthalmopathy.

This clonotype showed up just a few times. CDR3: CASSWGTSGQETQYF. CDR3 nucleotides: TGCGCCAGCAGCTGGGGGACTAGCGGTCAAGAGACCCAGTACTTC. The chain links TRBV5-1 to TRBJ2-5, with 11 bases aligning to TRBD2. Germline values: CDR1 SGHRS, CDR2 YFSETQ. V shed 3 bases, J shed 2 bases, and the junction held 3 bases outside the gene matches. CDR3 length: 15 residues. Full variable domain (remainder filled in from reference TRBV5-1 and TRBJ2-5): KAGVTQTPRYLIKTRGQQVTLSCSPISGHRSVSWYQQTPGQGLQFLFEYFSETQRNKGNFPGRFSGRQFSNSRSEMNVSTLELGDSALYLCASSWGTSGQETQYFGPGTRLLVL.

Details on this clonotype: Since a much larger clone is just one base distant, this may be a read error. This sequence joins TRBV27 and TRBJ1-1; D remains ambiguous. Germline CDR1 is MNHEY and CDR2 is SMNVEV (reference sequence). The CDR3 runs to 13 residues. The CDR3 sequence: CASSEYENTEASF. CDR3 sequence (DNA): TGTGCCAGCAGTGAATATGAGAACACTGAAGCTTCCTTT.

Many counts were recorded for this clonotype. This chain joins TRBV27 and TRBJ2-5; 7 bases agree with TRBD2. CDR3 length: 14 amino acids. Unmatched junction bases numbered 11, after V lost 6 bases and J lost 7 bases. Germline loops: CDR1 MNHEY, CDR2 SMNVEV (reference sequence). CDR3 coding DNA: TGTGCCAGCAGACCCCCGCTAGCGGCAGGGACCCAGTACTTC. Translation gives CASRPPLAAGTQYF.

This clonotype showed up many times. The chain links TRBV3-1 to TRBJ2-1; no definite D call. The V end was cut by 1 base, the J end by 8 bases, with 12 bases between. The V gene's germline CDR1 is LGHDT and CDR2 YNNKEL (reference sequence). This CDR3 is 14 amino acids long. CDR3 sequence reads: CASSQGSSRDEQFF. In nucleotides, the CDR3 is TGTGCCAGCAGCCAAGGGTCCAGTAGGGATGAGCAGTTCTTC.

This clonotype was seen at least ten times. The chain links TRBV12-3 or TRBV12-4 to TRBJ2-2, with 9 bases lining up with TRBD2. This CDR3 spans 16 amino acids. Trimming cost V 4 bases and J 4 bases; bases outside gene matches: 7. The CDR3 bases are TGTGCCAGCAGTTCACGAGCGGGAGGTGTCACCGGGGAGCTGTTTTTT. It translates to CASSSRAGGVTGELFF.

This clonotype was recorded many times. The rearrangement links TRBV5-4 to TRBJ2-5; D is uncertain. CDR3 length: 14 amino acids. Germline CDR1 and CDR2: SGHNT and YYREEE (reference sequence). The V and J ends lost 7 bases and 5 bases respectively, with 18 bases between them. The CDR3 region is CASATRTESETQYF. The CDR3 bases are TGTGCCAGCGCCACCCGGACGGAGTCTGAGACCCAGTACTTC.

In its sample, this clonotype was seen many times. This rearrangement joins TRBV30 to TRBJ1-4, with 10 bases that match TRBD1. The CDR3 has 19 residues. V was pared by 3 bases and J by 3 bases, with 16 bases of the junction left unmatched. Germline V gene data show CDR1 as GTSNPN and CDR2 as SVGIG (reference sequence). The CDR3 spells CAWSPRIDRGLLANEKLFF. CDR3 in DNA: TGTGCCTGGAGCCCCCGCATCGACAGGGGGCTCCTGGCTAATGAAAAACTGTTTTTT. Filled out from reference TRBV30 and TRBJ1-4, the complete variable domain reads SQTIHQWPATLVQPVGSPLSLECTVEGTSNPNLYWYRQAAGRGLQLLFYSVGIGQISSEVPQNLSASRPQDRQFILSSKKLLLSDSGFYLCAWSPRIDRGLLANEKLFFGSGTQLSVL.

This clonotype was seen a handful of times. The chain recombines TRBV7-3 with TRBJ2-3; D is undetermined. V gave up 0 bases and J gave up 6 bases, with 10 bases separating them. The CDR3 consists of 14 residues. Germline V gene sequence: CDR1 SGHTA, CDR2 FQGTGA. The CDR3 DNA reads TGTGCCAGCAGCTTAACGGGAACCCGCGATACGCAGTATTTT. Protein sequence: CASSLTGTRDTQYF.

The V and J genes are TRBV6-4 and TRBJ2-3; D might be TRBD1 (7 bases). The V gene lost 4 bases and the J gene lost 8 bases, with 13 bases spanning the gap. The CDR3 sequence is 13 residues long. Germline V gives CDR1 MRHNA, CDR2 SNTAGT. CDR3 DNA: TGTGCCAGCAGTGGACCAGGGGGAGGTACGCAGTATTTT. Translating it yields CASSGPGGGTQYF.

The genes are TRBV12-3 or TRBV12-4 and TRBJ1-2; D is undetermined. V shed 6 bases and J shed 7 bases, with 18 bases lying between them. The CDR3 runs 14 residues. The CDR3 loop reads CASRLEQRGSGYTF. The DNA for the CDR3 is TGTGCCAGCAGACTGGAACAACGAGGATCTGGCTACACCTTC.

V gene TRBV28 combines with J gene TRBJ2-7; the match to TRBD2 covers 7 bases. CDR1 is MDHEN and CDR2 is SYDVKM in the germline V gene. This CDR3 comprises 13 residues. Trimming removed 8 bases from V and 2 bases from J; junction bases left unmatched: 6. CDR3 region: CASGAGVPYEQYF. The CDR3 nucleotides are TGTGCCAGCGGGGCGGGAGTTCCCTACGAGCAGTACTTC.

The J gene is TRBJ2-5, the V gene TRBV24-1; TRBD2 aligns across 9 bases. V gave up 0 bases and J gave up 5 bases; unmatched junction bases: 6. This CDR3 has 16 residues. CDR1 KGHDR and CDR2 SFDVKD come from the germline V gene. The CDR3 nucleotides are TGTGCCACCAGTGATTTGGGGCGGGAGGGCCGGGAGACCCAGTACTTC. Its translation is CATSDLGREGRETQYF.

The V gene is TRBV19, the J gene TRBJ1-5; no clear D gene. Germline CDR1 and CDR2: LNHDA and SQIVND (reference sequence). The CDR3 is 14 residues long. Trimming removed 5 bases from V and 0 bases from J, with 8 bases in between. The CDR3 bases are TGTGCCAGTAGTGGCGAATATAGCAATCAGCCCCAGCATTTT. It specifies CASSGEYSNQPQHF.

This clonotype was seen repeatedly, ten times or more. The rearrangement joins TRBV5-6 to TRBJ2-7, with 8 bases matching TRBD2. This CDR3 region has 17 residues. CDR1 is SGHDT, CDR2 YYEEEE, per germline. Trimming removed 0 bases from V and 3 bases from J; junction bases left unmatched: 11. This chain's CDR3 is CASSLVGLVSYHYEQYF. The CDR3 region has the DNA TGTGCCAGCAGCTTGGTGGGACTAGTTTCTTACCACTACGAGCAGTACTTC.

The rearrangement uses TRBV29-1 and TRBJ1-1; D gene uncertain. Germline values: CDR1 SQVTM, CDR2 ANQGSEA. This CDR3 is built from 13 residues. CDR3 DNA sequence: TGCAGTGCTAGTAGGCCAGAGGAAACTGAAGCTTTCTTT. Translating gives CSASRPEETEAFF.

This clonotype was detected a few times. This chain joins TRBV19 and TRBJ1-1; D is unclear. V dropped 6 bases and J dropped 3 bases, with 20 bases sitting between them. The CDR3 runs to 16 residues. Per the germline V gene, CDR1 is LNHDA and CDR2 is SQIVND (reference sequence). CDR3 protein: CASRSSQMHWDTEAFF. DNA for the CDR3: TGTGCCAGTAGGAGCTCCCAGATGCATTGGGACACTGAAGCTTTCTTT.

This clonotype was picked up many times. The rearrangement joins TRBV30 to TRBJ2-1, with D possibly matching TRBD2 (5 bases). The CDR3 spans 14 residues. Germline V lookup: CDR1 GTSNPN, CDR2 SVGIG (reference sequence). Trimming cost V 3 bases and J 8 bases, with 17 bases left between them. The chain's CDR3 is CAWSVSRVRDEQFF. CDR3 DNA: TGTGCCTGGAGCGTGTCTAGGGTGCGGGATGAGCAGTTCTTC. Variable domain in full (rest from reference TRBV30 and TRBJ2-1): SQTIHQWPATLVQPVGSPLSLECTVEGTSNPNLYWYRQAAGRGLQLLFYSVGIGQISSEVPQNLSASRPQDRQFILSSKKLLLSDSGFYLCAWSVSRVRDEQFFGPGTRLTVL.

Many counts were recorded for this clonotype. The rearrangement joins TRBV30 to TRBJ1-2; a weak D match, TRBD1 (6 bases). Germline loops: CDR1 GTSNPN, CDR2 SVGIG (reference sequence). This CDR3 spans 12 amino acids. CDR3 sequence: CAWGHDNYGYTF. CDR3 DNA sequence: TGTGCGTGGGGACACGATAACTATGGCTACACCTTC. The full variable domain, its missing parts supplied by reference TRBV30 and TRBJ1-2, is SQTIHQWPATLVQPVGSPLSLECTVEGTSNPNLYWYRQAAGRGLQLLFYSVGIGQISSEVPQNLSASRPQDRQFILSSKKLLLSDSGFYLCAWGHDNYGYTFGSGTRLTVV.

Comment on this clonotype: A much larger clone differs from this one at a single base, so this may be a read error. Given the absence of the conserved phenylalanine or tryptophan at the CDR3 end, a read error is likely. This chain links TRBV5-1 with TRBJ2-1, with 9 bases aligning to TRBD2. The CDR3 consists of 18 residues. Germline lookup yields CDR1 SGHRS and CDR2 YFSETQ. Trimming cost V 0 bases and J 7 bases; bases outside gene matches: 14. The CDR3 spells CASSLAVSGSPGGNEQFY. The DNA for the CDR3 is TGCGCCAGCAGCTTGGCCGTTAGCGGGAGCCCGGGGGGAAATGAGCAGTTCTAC.

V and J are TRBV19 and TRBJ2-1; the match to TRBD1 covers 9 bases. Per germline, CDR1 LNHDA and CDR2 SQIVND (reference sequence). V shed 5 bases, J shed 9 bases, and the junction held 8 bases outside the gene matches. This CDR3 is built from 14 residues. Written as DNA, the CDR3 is TGTGCCAGTAGTCCGGACAGGGGCCTCACTGAGCAGTTCTTC. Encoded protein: CASSPDRGLTEQFF.

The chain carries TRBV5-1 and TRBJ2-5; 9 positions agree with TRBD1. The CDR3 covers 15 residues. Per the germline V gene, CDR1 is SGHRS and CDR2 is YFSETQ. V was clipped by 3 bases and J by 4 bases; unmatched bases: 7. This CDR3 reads CASSSQGAFGETQYF. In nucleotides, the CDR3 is TGCGCCAGCAGCTCACAGGGGGCTTTCGGAGAGACCCAGTACTTC.

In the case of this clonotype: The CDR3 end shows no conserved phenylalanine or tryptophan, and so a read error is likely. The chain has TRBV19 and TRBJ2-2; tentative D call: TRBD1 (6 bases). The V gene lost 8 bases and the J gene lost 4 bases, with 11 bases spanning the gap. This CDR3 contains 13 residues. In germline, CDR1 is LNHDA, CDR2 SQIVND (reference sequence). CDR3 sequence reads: CASHTGITGELFL. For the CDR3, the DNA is TGTGCCAGTCACACAGGGATCACCGGGGAGCTGTTTCTT.

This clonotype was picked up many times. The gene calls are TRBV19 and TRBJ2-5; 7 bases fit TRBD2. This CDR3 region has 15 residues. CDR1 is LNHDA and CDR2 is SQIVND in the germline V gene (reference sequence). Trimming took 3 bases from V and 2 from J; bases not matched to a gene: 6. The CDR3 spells CASSIPSGTQETQYF. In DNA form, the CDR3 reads TGTGCCAGTAGTATTCCTAGCGGAACACAAGAGACCCAGTACTTC.